The entry below describes one TCR beta chain. In germline, CDR1 is SNHLY, CDR2 FYNNEI. This CDR3 has 12 amino acids. V lost 5 bases and J 17 bases, leaving 16 bases between the germline ends. As template, the study used bulk tumor genomic DNA at 500 to 750 ng per sample. From each primary tumor, several far-apart biopsies were obtained during surgery. Curative surgical treatment was performed in patients who had newly diagnosed, untreated non-small cell lung cancer. This record comes from a study of immune heterogeneity within non-small cell lung tumors. The TCR beta CDR3 region underwent multiplex PCR amplification with 32 V and 13 J primers. From the multiplex PCR reads, TCRdb called clonotypes with MiXCR, one entry per CDR3 protein. The sample carries fewer than 12,000 distinct CDR3 sequences, under 30% recorded once.

This clonotype originated in a woman aged 60-75 years with non-small cell lung cancer. The chain couples TRBV2 to TRBJ1-6; TRBD1 might be the D (5 bases). Specimen: lung tumor tissue. This CDR3 is CASSPGTSFFHF. The CDR3 nucleotides read TGTGCCAGCAGTCCCGGGACTTCTTTTTTCCACTTT.